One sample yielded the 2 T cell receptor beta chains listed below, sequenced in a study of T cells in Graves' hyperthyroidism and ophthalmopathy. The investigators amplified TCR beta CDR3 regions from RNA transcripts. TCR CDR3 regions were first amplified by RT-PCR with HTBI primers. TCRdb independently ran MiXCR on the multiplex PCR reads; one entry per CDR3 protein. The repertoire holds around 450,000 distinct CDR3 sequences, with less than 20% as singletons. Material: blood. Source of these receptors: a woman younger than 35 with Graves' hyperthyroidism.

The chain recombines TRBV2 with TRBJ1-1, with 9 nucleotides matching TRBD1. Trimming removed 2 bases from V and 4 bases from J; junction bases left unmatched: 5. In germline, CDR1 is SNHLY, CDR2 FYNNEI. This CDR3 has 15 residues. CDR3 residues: CASSELQGARTEAFF. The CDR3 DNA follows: TGTGCCAGCAGTGAACTACAGGGGGCACGCACTGAAGCTTTCTTT.

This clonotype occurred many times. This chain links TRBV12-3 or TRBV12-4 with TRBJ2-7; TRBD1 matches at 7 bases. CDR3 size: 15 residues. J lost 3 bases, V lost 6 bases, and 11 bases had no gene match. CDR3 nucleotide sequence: TGTGCCAGCAGCGCCTGGACAGGTCTTTTCTACGAGCAGTACTTC. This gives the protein CASSAWTGLFYEQYF.